Ten or more counts support the clone carrying this TCR beta chain. MiXCR, run by TCRdb on the RACE reads, gives a single entry per CDR3 protein. The table has around 340,000 distinct CDR3 sequences, 6% to 8.5% seen once. This entry comes from a study of human T cells and chemical hapten exposure. Study context: Alopecia areata, totalis and universalis patients, mostly female, were included.

Sample time point: patch test 1, 2 weeks after DPC sensitization. Treatment given: therapeutic diphenylcyclopropenone sensitization with weekly scalp DPC. CDR3 length equals 14 residues. Trimming at V came to 2 bases and at J to 5 bases, leaving 0 bases not matched to a gene. Per the germline V gene, CDR1 is MNHEY and CDR2 is SMNVEV (reference sequence). This chain joins TRBV27 and TRBJ1-6, with 7 bases identical to TRBD1. This TCR came from a woman aged 18-29 years with alopecia areata. Some clones in this sample may be carry-over from other donors' samples. The source material was whole blood, sampled in connection with sensitization to the hapten diphenylcyclopropenone (DPC). CDR3 sequence: CASSLGTDNSPLHF. In DNA, the CDR3 is TGTGCCAGCAGTTTAGGGACAGATAATTCACCCCTCCACTTT.